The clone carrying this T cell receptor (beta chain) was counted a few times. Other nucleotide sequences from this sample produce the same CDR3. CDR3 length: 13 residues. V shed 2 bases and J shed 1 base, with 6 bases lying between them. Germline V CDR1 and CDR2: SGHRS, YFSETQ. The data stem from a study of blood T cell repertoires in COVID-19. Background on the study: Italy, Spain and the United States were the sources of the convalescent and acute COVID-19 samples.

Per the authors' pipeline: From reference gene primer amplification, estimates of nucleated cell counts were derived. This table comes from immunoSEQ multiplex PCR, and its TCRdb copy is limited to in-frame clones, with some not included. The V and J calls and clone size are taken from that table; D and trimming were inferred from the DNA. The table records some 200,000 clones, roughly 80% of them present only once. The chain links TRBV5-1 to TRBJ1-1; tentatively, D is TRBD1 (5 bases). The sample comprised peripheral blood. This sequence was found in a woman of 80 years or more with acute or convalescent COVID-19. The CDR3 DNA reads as TGCGCCAGCAGCTTCGGACAGAACACTGAAGCTTTCTTT. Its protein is CASSFGQNTEAFF.